This T cell receptor (beta chain) appears in the sequencing data of a study of blood T cell repertoires in COVID-19. This CDR3 is 12 amino acids long. In germline, CDR1 is SGHDN, CDR2 FVKESK. Trimming pared 4 bases from V and 7 bases from J, leaving 11 bases between. Using immunoSEQ multiplex PCR, the repertoire was profiled, and TCRdb retains in-frame clones only, with some absent. The sample lists tens of thousands of clones; approximately 91% were seen once. Sequencing was done on a sample of peripheral blood. This receptor was taken from a man in his 70s with acute or convalescent COVID-19. This rearrangement joins TRBV14 to TRBJ2-7, with D possibly TRBD1 on 6 matching bases. CDR3 amino acids: CASSPSGVEQYF. The CDR3 DNA follows: TGTGCCAGCAGCCCATCAGGGGTGGAGCAGTACTTC. Full variable domain (outside the CDR3, taken from reference TRBV14 and TRBJ2-7): EAGVTQFPSHSVIEKGQTVTLRCDPISGHDNLYWYRRVMGKEIKFLLHFVKESKQDESGMPNNRFLAERTGGTYSTLKVQPAELEDSGVYFCASSPSGVEQYFGPGTRLTVT.